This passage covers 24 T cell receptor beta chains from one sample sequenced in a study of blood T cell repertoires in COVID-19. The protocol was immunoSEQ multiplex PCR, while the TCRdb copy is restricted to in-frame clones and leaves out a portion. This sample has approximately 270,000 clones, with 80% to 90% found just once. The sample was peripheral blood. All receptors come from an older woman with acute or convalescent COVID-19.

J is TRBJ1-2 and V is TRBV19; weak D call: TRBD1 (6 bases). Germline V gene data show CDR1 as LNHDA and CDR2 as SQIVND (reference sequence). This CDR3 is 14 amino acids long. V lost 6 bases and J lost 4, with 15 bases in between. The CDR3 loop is CASRSGAVIYGYTF. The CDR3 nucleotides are TGTGCCAGTAGATCAGGGGCGGTTATCTATGGCTACACCTTC.

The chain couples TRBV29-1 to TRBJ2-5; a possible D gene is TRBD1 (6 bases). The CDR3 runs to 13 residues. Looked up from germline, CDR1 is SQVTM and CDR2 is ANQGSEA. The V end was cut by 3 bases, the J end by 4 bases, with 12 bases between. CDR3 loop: CSVDPTGVETQYF. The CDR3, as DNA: TGCAGCGTTGACCCGACAGGAGTAGAGACCCAGTACTTC.

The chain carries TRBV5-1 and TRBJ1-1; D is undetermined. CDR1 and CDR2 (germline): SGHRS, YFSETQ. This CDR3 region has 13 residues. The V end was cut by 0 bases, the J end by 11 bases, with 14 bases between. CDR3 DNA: TGCGCCAGCAGCTTGGGAGGGCAAAGAATGGCTTTCTTT. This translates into CASSLGGQRMAFF.

CDR3 sequence: CASSSTGYMNTEAFF. CDR3 coding DNA: TGTGCCAGCAGCTCGACAGGGTACATGAACACTGAAGCTTTCTTT. The V and J genes are TRBV7-9 and TRBJ1-1; 7 nucleotides align to TRBD1. The ends lost 4 bases at V and 0 bases at J; junction bases unmatched: 5. This CDR3 region has 15 residues. CDR1 and CDR2 from the germline V gene are SEHNR and FQNEAQ (reference sequence).

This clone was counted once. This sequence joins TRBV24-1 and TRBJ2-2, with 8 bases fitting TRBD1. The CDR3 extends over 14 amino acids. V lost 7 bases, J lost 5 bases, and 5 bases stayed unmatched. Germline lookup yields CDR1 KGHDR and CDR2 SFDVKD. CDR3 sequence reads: CATSDRGRTGELFF. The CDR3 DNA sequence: TGTGCCACCAGCGACAGGGGAAGGACCGGGGAGCTGTTTTTT.

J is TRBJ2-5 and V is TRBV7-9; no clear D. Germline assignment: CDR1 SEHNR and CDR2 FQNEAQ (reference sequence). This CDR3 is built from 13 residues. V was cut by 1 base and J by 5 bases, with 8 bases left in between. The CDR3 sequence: CASSLVAPETQYF. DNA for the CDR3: TGTGCCAGCAGCTTAGTAGCTCCGGAGACCCAGTACTTC.

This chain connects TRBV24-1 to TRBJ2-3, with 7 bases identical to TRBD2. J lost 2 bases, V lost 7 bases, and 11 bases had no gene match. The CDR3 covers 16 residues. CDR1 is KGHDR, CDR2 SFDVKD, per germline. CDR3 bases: TGTGCCACCAGACCCGCTCCTGGGAGGGCCACAGATACGCAGTATTTT. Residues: CATRPAPGRATDTQYF.

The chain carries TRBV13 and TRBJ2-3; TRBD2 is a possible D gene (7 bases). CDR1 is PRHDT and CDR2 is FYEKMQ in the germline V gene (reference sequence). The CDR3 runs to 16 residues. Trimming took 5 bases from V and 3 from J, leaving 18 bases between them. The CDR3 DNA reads TGTGCCAGCAGCCCCGGGGGGCTCAGGGGTACAGATACGCAGTATTTT. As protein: CASSPGGLRGTDTQYF.

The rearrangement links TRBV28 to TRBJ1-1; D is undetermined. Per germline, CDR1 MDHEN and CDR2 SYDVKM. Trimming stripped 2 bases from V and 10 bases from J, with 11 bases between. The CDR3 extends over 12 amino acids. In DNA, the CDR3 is TGTGCCAGCAGTTTAGGGAGGAGGAGAGCTTTCTTT. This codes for CASSLGRRRAFF. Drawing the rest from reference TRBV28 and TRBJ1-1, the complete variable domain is DVKVTQSSRYLVKRTGEKVFLECVQDMDHENMFWYRQDPGLGLRLIYFSYDVKMKEKGDIPEGYSVSREKKERFSLILESASTNQTSMYLCASSLGRRRAFFGQGTRLTVV.

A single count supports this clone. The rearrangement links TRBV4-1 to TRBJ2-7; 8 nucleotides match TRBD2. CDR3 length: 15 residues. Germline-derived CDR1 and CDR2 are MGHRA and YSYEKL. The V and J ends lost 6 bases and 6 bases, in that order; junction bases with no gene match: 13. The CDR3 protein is CASSLVGGGPGEQYF. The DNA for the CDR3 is TGCGCCAGCAGTCTGGTCGGGGGGGGCCCAGGCGAGCAGTACTTC.

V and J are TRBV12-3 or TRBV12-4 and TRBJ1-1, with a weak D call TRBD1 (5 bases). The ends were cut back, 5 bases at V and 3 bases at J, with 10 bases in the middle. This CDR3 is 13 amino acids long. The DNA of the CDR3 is TGTGCCAGCAGTGCTGGACAACACACTGAAGCTTTCTTT. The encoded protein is CASSAGQHTEAFF.

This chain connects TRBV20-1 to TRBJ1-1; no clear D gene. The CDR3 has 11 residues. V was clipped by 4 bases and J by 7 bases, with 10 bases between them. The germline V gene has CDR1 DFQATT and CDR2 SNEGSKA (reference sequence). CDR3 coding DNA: TGCAGTGCTATCCAGTCCGTTGAAGCTTTCTTT. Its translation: CSAIQSVEAFF.

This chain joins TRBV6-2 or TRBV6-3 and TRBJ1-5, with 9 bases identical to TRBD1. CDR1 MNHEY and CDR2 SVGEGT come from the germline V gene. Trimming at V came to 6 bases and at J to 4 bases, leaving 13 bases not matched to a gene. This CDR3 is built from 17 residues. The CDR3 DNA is TGTGCCAGCAGCTCTACTGGGACAGGGCGCCCGAATCAGCCCCAGCATTTT. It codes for CASSSTGTGRPNQPQHF.

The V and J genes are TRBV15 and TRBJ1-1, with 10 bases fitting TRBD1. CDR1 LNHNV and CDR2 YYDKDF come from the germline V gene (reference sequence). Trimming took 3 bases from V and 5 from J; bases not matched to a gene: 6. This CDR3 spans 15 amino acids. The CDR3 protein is CATSRVGQGKTEAFF. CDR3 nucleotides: TGTGCCACCAGCAGGGTGGGACAGGGGAAAACTGAAGCTTTCTTT. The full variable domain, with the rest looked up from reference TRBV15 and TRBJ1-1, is DAMVIQNPRYQVTQFGKPVTLSCSQTLNHNVMYWYQQKSSQAPKLLFHYYDKDFNNEADTPDNFQSRRPNTSFCFLDIRSPGLGDTAMYLCATSRVGQGKTEAFFGQGTRLTVV.

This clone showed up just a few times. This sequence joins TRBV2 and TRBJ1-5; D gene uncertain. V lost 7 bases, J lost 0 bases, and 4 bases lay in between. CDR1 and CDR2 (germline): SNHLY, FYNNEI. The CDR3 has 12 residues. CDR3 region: CASTGSNQPQHF. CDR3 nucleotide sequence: TGTGCCAGCACCGGTAGCAATCAGCCCCAGCATTTT.

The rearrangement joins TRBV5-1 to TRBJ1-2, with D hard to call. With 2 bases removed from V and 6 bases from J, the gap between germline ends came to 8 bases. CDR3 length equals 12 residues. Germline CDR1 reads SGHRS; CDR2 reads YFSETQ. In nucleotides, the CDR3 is TGCGCCAGCAGCTTTGACGGGGATGGCTACACCTTC. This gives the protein CASSFDGDGYTF. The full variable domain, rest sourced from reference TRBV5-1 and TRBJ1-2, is KAGVTQTPRYLIKTRGQQVTLSCSPISGHRSVSWYQQTPGQGLQFLFEYFSETQRNKGNFPGRFSGRQFSNSRSEMNVSTLELGDSALYLCASSFDGDGYTFGSGTRLTVV.

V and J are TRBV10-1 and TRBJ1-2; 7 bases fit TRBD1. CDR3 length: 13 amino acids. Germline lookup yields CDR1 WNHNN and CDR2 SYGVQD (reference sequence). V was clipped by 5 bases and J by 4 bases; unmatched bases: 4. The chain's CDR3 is CASSPDRSYGYTF. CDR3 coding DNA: TGCGCCAGCAGTCCGGACAGGTCCTATGGCTACACCTTC.

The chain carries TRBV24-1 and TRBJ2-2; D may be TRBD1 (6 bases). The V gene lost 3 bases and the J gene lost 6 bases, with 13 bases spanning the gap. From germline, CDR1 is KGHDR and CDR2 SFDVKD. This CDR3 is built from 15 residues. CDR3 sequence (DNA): TGTGCCACCAGTGATAACACAGGGACCCCCGGGGAGCTGTTTTTT. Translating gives CATSDNTGTPGELFF.

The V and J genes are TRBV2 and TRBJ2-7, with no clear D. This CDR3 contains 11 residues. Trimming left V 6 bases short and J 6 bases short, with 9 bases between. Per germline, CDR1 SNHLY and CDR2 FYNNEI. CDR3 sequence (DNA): TGTGCCAGCAGCGGTTACGGCGAGCAGTACTTC. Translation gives CASSGYGEQYF.

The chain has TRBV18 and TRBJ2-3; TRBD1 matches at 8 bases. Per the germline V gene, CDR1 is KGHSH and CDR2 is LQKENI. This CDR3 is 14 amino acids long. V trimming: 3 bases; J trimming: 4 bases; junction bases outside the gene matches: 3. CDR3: CASSPGTGPDTQYF. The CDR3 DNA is TGTGCCAGCTCACCGGGGACAGGCCCAGATACGCAGTATTTT.

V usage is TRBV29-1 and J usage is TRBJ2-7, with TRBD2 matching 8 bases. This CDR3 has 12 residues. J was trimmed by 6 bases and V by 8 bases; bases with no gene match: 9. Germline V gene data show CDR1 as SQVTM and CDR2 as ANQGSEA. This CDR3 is CSTGGAGREQYF. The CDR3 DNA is TGCAGCACGGGGGGGGCAGGGCGCGAGCAGTACTTC.

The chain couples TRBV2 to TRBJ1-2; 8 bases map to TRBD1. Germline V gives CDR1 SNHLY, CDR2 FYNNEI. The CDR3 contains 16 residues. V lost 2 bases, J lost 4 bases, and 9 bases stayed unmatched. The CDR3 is CASSESRTGKLYGYTF. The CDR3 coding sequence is TGTGCCAGCAGTGAATCTAGGACAGGGAAGCTCTATGGCTACACCTTC. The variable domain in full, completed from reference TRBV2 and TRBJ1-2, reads EPEVTQTPSHQVTQMGQEVILRCVPISNHLYFYWYRQILGQKVEFLVSFYNNEISEKSEIFDDQFSVERPDGSNFTLKIRSTKLEDSAMYFCASSESRTGKLYGYTFGSGTRLTVV.

CDR3: CASNGGGQTQYF. The CDR3 DNA reads TGTGCCAGCAACGGGGGGGGGCAGACCCAGTACTTC. The chain carries TRBV2 and TRBJ2-5; TRBD2 matches 8 bases. Germline assignment: CDR1 SNHLY and CDR2 FYNNEI. Trimming at V came to 7 bases and at J to 6 bases, leaving 4 bases not matched to a gene. The CDR3 extends over 12 amino acids. The full variable domain, with the rest looked up from reference TRBV2 and TRBJ2-5, is EPEVTQTPSHQVTQMGQEVILRCVPISNHLYFYWYRQILGQKVEFLVSFYNNEISEKSEIFDDQFSVERPDGSNFTLKIRSTKLEDSAMYFCASNGGGQTQYFGPGTRLLVL.

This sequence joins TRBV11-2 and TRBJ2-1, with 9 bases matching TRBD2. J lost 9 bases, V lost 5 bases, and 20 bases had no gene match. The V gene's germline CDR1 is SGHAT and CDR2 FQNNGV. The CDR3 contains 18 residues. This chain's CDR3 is CASSHLTSRGGGAGEQFF. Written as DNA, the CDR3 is TGTGCCAGCAGCCACCTAACTTCCCGAGGCGGGGGGGCCGGTGAGCAGTTCTTC.